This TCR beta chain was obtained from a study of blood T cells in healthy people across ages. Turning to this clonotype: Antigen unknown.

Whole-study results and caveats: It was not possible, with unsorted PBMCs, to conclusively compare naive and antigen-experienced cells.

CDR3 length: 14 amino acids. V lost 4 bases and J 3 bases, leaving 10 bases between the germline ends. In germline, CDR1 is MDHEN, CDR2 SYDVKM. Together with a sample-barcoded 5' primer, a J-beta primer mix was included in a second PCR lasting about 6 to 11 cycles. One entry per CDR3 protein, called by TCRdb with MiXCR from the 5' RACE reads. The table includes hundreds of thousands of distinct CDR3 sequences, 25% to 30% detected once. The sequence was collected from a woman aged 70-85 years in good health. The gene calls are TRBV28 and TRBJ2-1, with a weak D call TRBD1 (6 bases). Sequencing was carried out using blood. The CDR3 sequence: CASSSVRGYNEQFF. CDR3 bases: TGTGCCAGCAGTTCTGTCAGGGGCTACAATGAGCAGTTCTTC.